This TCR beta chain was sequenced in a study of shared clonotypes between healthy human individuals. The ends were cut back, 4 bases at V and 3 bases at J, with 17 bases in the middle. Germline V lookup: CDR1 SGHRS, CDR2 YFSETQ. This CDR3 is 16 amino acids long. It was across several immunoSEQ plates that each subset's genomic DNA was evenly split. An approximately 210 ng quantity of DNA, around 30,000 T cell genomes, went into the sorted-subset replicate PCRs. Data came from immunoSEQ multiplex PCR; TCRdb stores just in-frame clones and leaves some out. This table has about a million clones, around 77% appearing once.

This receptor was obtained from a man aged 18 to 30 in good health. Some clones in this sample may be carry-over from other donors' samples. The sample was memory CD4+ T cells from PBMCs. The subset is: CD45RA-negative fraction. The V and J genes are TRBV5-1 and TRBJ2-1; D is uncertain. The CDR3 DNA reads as TGCGCCAGCAGCCCGAGTGACCCCCCCGGCTACAATGAGCAGTTCTTC. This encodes CASSPSDPPGYNEQFF.